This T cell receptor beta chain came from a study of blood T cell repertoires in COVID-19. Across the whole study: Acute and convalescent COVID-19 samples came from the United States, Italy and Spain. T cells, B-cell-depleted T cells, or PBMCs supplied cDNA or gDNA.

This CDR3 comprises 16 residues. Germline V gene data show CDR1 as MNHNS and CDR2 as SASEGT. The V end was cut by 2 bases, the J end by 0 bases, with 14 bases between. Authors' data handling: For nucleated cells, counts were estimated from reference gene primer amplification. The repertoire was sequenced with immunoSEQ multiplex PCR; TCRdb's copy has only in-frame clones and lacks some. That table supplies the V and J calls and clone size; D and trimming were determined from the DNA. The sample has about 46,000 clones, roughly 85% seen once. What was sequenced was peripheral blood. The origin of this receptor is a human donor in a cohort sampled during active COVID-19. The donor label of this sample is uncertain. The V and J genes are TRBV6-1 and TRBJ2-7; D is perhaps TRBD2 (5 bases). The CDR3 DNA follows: TGTGCCAGCAGTGAAAGGGTGGTAGGGAGCTCCTACGAGCAGTACTTC. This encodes CASSERVVGSSYEQYF.